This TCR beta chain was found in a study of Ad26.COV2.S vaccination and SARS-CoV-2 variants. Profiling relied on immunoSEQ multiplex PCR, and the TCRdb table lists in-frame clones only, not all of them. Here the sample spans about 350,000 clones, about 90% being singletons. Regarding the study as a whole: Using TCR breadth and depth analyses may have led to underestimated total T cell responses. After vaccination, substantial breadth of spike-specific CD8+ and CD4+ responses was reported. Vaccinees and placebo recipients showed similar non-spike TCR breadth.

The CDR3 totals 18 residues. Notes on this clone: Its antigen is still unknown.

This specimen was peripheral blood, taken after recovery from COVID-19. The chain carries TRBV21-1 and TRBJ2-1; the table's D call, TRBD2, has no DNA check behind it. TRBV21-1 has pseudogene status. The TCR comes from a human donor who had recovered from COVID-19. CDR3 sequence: CASSKVGLAGGPNNEQFF. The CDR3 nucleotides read TGTGCCAGCAGCAAAGTAGGACTAGCGGGGGGACCTAACAATGAGCAGTTCTTC.